Sample share makes the clone carrying this TCR beta chain medium-sized. What it binds is unknown. Each of two time points yielded roughly 6.4 milliliters of peripheral venous blood. TCR beta CDR3 amplification from genomic DNA was performed by two-round multiplex PCR. Primers were specific to each TRBV and TRBJ gene in first-round PCR. Each CDR3 protein gets one entry after TCRdb re-called the multiplex PCR reads with MiXCR. The sample shows 15,000 to 20,000 distinct CDR3 sequences, around 31% of them seen only once. These data originate in a study of prognosis after radiotherapy for stage I lung cancer. About the research overall: Medical inoperability was considered to apply to all enrolled non-small cell lung cancer patients. Overall study findings and caveats: Usage of TRBV and TRBJ genes reportedly differed between metastatic and non-metastatic patients.

The length of the CDR3 is 16 residues. Germline-derived CDR1 and CDR2 are MNHNS and SASEGT. The V end lost 6 bases, the J end lost 6 bases, and 18 bases lay between the germline ends. V and J are TRBV6-1 and TRBJ1-6; D might be TRBD1 (5 bases). The receptor was isolated from a donor over 45 with non-small cell lung cancer. The material was PBMCs, obtained before or after stereotactic body radiation therapy (not recorded which). CDR3 sequence reads: CASRPLKGPTNSPLHF. As DNA, the CDR3 is TGTGCCAGCAGGCCCCTTAAGGGACCGACTAATTCACCCCTCCACTTT.